This T cell receptor beta chain emerged from a study of OX40 agonist ivuxolimab in advanced cancers. TCRdb keeps only in-frame clones here, not all; method: immunoSEQ multiplex PCR. The sample contains around 46,000 clones, around 90% of which appear only once. This CDR3 region has 13 residues. CDR1 and CDR2 (germline): SQVTM, ANQGSEA. The receptor was isolated from an adult with an advanced solid tumor such as melanoma, head and neck, liver or kidney cancer. The chain has TRBV29-1 and TRBJ1-5; D is uncertain. The material sequenced was CD4+ or CD8+ T cells sorted from blood, taken in a trial of the OX40 agonist ivuxolimab. CDR3 in DNA: TGCAGTGAGGAGTGCAATAGCAATCAGCCCCAGCATTTT. Amino acids: CSEECNSNQPQHF. Together with reference TRBV29-1 and TRBJ1-5, the CDR3 gives the full variable domain: SAVISQKPSRDICQRGTSLTIQCQVDSQVTMMFWYRQQPGQSLTLIATANQGSEATYESGFVIDKFPISRPNLTFSTLTVSNMSPEDSSIYLCSEECNSNQPQHFGDGTRLSIL.